This TCR beta chain was observed in a study of T cell repertoires in cytomegalovirus infection (dated by TCRdb to the late 2010s). Regarding the study in general: Because public TCR beta signatures pointed to carriage of CMV infection together with the matching HLA type, the HLA type of each donor mattered for the analysis. Paper-wide results and their limitations: In both this cohort and an independent cohort of 350 or so donors, the cumulative frequency of public TCR beta family members distinguished carriers of CMV infection plus the relevant HLA type. In the ex vivo response, HLA-C-restricted CMV-specific TCR beta clonotypes were dominant, and in two of eight donors the single most frequent clonotype came from this HLA-C-restricted group.

This sample was sequenced with an Illumina HiSeq 1500. TCRdb cleaned the public reads at Q25 with fastp, built clones with MiXCR and kept in-frame beta chains. Identical CDR3 proteins give one entry, which carries the most common genes and DNA. The sample has 500,000 to 600,000 distinct CDR3 sequences on record, more than 15% of them singletons. The leading ten clones occupy approximately 24% of the sample. Germline trimming amounts to 5 bases on V and 6 bases on J, with 12 as the count of junction bases outside the gene matches. From its cysteine to its phenylalanine, the CDR3 spans 15 amino acids. The DNA shown is the 45-base CDR3, in frame from base 1. Based on the germline V gene (reference sequence), the CDR1 and CDR2 sequences are SEHNR and FQNEAQ. This clonotype was seen ten or more times. The specificity of this receptor is unknown. No base qualities exist here, and no much larger clone lies one base off it.

The material sequenced was CD8+ T cells from PBMCs. Recombination linked TRBV7-9 to TRBJ1-1; TRBD1 lines up with 7 middle nucleotides. The clonotype was recovered from a human donor in good health (CMV status not recorded). Some clones in this sample may be carry-over from other donors' samples. The DNA sequence is as follows: TGTGCCAGCAGCAGGGACCGGGACAGCTTCTCTGAAGCTTTCTTT. The translation is CASSRDRDSFSEAFF.